This TCR beta chain emerged from a study of blood T cell repertoires in COVID-19 (dated by TCRdb to the early 2020s). Study-level background: Samples from collaborators originated in the United States, Italy and Spain and spanned both the acute and convalescent phases of COVID-19. The prospective study material was composed of cDNA or gDNA derived from T cells, B-cell-depleted T cells, or PBMCs. Deeply sampled blood TCRbeta repertoires from subjects exposed to, actively infected with, or recovered from COVID-19 were included in the dataset. A freely available public database, intended as a resource for researchers studying the immune response to SARS-CoV-2, is where the repertoires were released. The samples were drawn from two sources: the first 160 participants of the ongoing ImmuneRACE study, and fewer than 1,500 subjects contributed by 6 global collaborators. A de-identified subject ID, COVID-19 status, age in years and sex were almost always included in the sample metadata. Where HLA class I and class II types were available, the types were taken from metadata supplied by the sample provider, not from assay-based typing. Overall results and qualifications from the work: The quantity of clinical and demographic metadata differed by source and by participant and was supplied without curation.

TCRbeta CDR3 regions were amplified from genomic DNA by means of the immunoSEQ Assay, a bias-controlled multiplex PCR. The paper's processing steps were these. Nucleated cell counts per sample were estimated from amplification of reference gene primers within the assay. To quantify the absolute abundance of each unique TCRbeta CDR3 rearrangement, sequence reads were collapsed and filtered. Productive Simpson clonality was computed per sample as the square root of Simpson's diversity index over productive rearrangements. TCRdb provides this immuneACCESS table in a form limited to in-frame rearrangements. Some clones are lacking; in checked studies, under half of them reflect an unresolved V gene, and why the rest are absent is not known. V, J and clone size reflect that table, while D and trimming were determined from the DNA. The sample table contains about 310,000 clones; only one count was recorded for more than 85% of them. The biggest ten clones account for roughly 1.3% of the sample.

Collaborating institutions collected whole blood in K2EDTA tubes following their own protocols. Collaborator samples were shipped for TCRbeta analysis as frozen whole blood, isolated PBMCs, or DNA extracted from either sample type. In regard to this clone: No cognate antigen has been identified for it. The input lacks base qualities; no much larger clone sits a single base away.

Taken from cysteine to phenylalanine, the CDR3 has 16 residues. Left in the record is the CDR3 DNA by itself, 48 bases read in frame from the first base. At the junction V is shortened by 2 bases and J by 2 bases, with 16 bases in between. Sequenced material: peripheral blood. The sequence joins TRBV23-1 to TRBJ2-7, and possibly TRBD2, on 5 matching bases. TRBV23-1 is sorted into the ORF group, with uncertain function. The source is a man aged 65 to 79 with acute or convalescent COVID-19. The DNA reads as follows: TGCGCCAGCAGTCAAAATGCGGGTGTACAGCCCTACGAGCAGTACTTC. It translates to CASSQNAGVQPYEQYF.